These 20 T cell receptor beta chains share one sample of origin, sequenced in a study of blood T cell repertoires in COVID-19. Method: immunoSEQ multiplex PCR; TCRdb's copy keeps in-frame clones and lacks some. The sample includes 150,000 to 200,000 clones, around four fifths seen only once; the top ten take about 2.8%. The material sequenced was peripheral blood. These receptors all come from a woman aged 80 or over with active or convalescent COVID-19.

The genes are TRBV7-2 and TRBJ2-3, with 8 bases fitting TRBD2. The CDR3 runs to 16 residues. Germline assignment: CDR1 SGHTA and CDR2 FQGNSA. V was clipped by 1 base and J by 4 bases; unmatched bases: 7. The CDR3 loop is CASSLVGGANADTQYF. In DNA form, the CDR3 reads TGTGCCAGCAGCTTAGTCGGGGGGGCCAATGCAGATACGCAGTATTTT.

The chain is built from TRBV10-3 and TRBJ2-2, with 14 bases aligning to TRBD2. The germline gives CDR1 ENHRY, CDR2 SYGVKD. The CDR3 contains 21 residues. V lost 2 bases, J lost 6 bases, and 17 bases stayed unmatched. The CDR3 sequence: CAISERRLAGGQSVAAGELFF. CDR3 nucleotide sequence: TGTGCCATCAGTGAGCGGAGACTAGCGGGGGGGCAAAGCGTAGCGGCCGGGGAGCTGTTTTTT.

The chain joins TRBV19 to TRBJ2-5; 10 nucleotides agree with TRBD2. The CDR3 spans 15 residues. Germline values: CDR1 LNHDA, CDR2 SQIVND (reference sequence). Germline trimming cut 5 bases from V and 4 bases from J; bases unmatched to any gene: 7. CDR3 sequence (DNA): TGTGCCAGTAGTGAAGAGCGGGGGGGCGCAGAGACCCAGTACTTC. Translating gives CASSEERGGAETQYF.

This chain joins TRBV24-1 and TRBJ1-2, with TRBD1 matching 10 bases. This CDR3 has 17 amino acids. Unmatched junction bases numbered 14, after V lost 3 bases and J lost 8 bases. The germline CDR1 and CDR2 sequences are KGHDR and SFDVKD. CDR3 in amino acids: CATSDPRDRGPIGGYTF. The CDR3 DNA sequence: TGTGCCACCAGTGATCCCCGGGACAGGGGCCCAATAGGCGGCTACACCTTC.

In regard to this clone: Its ends do not fully match the called genes, so a read error is possible. V usage is TRBV15 and J usage is TRBJ2-6; 9 nucleotides line up with TRBD1. The CDR3 has 14 amino acids. Germline-derived CDR1 and CDR2 are LNHNV and YYDKDF (reference sequence). CDR3 region: CATSRGDRANVLTF. In nucleotides, the CDR3 is TGTGCCACCAGCAGAGGGGACAGGGCTAACGTCCTGACTTTC. The full variable domain, its missing parts supplied by reference TRBV15 and TRBJ2-6, is DAMVIQNPRYQVTQFGKPVTLSCSQTLNHNVMYWYQQKSSQAPKLLFHYYDKDFNNEADTPDNFQSRRPNTSFCFLDIRSPGLGDTAMYLCATSRGDRANVLTFGAGSRLTVL.

In this sample, this clone turned up a few times. The chain is built from TRBV7-3 and TRBJ2-2, with 7 bases identical to TRBD2. V dropped 4 bases and J dropped 4; count of bases not matched to a gene: 3. Germline-derived CDR1 and CDR2 are SGHTA and FQGTGA. This CDR3 has 14 residues. CDR3 sequence reads: CASSYGGSTGELFF. The CDR3 DNA reads TGTGCCAGCAGCTACGGGGGGAGCACCGGGGAGCTGTTTTTT.

In this sample, this clone turned up a few times. The J gene is TRBJ1-2, the V gene TRBV6-2 or TRBV6-3; D gene uncertain. The V and J ends lost 4 bases and 4 bases respectively, with 10 bases between them. Looked up from germline, CDR1 is MNHEY and CDR2 is SVGEGT. This CDR3 is 13 amino acids long. CDR3 nucleotide sequence: TGTGCCAGCAGTTGGGTGGGGAGCTATGGCTACACCTTC. It specifies CASSWVGSYGYTF.

The chain couples TRBV6-6 to TRBJ2-7, with TRBD1 matching over 9 bases. This CDR3 spans 14 amino acids. Germline CDR1 MNHNY, CDR2 SVGAGI (reference sequence). After removal of 6 bases from V and 4 bases from J, the junction contained 7 bases not matched to a gene. CDR3 region: CASRTGTGFYEQYF. The DNA of the CDR3 is TGTGCCAGCAGGACCGGGACAGGGTTTTACGAGCAGTACTTC.

With respect to this clone: The same CDR3 is also encoded by other DNA sequences in this sample. V gene TRBV5-1 combines with J gene TRBJ1-4; tentatively, D is TRBD1 (5 bases). Per the germline V gene, CDR1 is SGHRS and CDR2 is YFSETQ. The V end lost 3 bases, the J end lost 7 bases, and 10 bases lay between the germline ends. The CDR3 loop spans 13 amino acids. The CDR3 DNA reads as TGCGCCAGCAGCTCCGGGGGGGGTGAAAAACTGTTTTTT. Its translation: CASSSGGGEKLFF.

The chain has TRBV11-2 and TRBJ1-2; unclear D gene. Germline CDR1 reads SGHAT; CDR2 reads FQNNGV. The ends were cut back, 5 bases at V and 3 bases at J, with 7 bases in the middle. The CDR3 spans 12 residues. CDR3 protein: CASSAQDYGYTF. CDR3 bases: TGTGCCAGCAGCGCTCAGGACTATGGCTACACCTTC. Together with reference TRBV11-2 and TRBJ1-2, the CDR3 gives the full variable domain: EAGVAQSPRYKIIEKRQSVAFWCNPISGHATLYWYQQILGQGPKLLIQFQNNGVVDDSQLPKDRFSAERLKGVDSTLKIQPAKLEDSAVYLCASSAQDYGYTFGSGTRLTVV.

About this clone: Distinct nucleotide sequences in the sample also encode this CDR3. This CDR3 reads CASSLLGTGNTEAFF. CDR3 nucleotides: TGTGCCAGCAGCTTACTCGGGACAGGGAACACTGAAGCTTTCTTT. This chain uses TRBV7-2 with TRBJ1-1; 8 bases fit TRBD1. The CDR3 spans 15 residues. The J segment lost 1 base and the V segment lost 2 bases, leaving 3 bases of the junction unmatched. Germline V gene sequence: CDR1 SGHTA, CDR2 FQGNSA.

The CDR3 DNA is TGTGCCTGGAGTGGGACTAGCCTGGGTGGGACCCAGTACTTC. It codes for CAWSGTSLGGTQYF. The rearrangement links TRBV30 to TRBJ2-5; 8 bases are a match to TRBD2. The CDR3 has 14 amino acids. J gave up 7 bases and V 1 base, and 8 bases lay outside the gene matches. Germline loops: CDR1 GTSNPN, CDR2 SVGIG (reference sequence). Supplemented by reference TRBV30 and TRBJ2-5, the full variable domain reads SQTIHQWPATLVQPVGSPLSLECTVEGTSNPNLYWYRQAAGRGLQLLFYSVGIGQISSEVPQNLSASRPQDRQFILSSKKLLLSDSGFYLCAWSGTSLGGTQYFGPGTRLLVL.

The V and J genes are TRBV7-8 and TRBJ2-3, with 9 bases fitting TRBD2. J was trimmed by 2 bases and V by 4 bases; bases with no gene match: 7. CDR1 SGHVS and CDR2 FQNEAQ come from the germline V gene. The CDR3 runs 16 residues. CDR3 sequence reads: CASSSRAGGNTDTQYF. DNA of the CDR3: TGTGCCAGCAGCTCCCGAGCGGGGGGTAACACAGATACGCAGTATTTT.

The chain has TRBV6-6 and TRBJ1-4; maybe TRBD1 (5 bases). Germline CDR1 and CDR2: MNHNY and SVGAGI (reference sequence). The CDR3 is made up of 15 amino acids. Trimming took off 1 base at V and 7 bases at J, with 13 bases between the two ends. The CDR3 loop is CASSYWEDRGEKLFF. The DNA of the CDR3 is TGTGCCAGCAGTTACTGGGAGGATAGGGGTGAAAAACTGTTTTTT.

Concerning this clone: Other DNA sequences in this specimen translate into the identical CDR3. The J gene is TRBJ1-2, the V gene TRBV20-1; D is undetermined. The V and J ends lost 1 base and 4 bases respectively, with 4 bases between them. Germline assignment: CDR1 DFQATT and CDR2 SNEGSKA (reference sequence). The CDR3 runs to 11 residues. Here the CDR3 reads CSARGGYGYTF. The CDR3 DNA sequence: TGCAGTGCTAGAGGCGGCTATGGCTACACCTTC.

This chain links TRBV5-5 with TRBJ1-1; D is possibly TRBD1 (6 bases). The V end lost 4 bases, the J end lost 11 bases, and 21 bases lay between the germline ends. The CDR3 has 14 residues. Germline V gives CDR1 SGHKS, CDR2 YYEKEE (reference sequence). The CDR3: CASSVTGSILRAFF. The CDR3, as DNA: TGTGCCAGCAGCGTAACAGGGTCGATTCTGAGGGCTTTCTTT.

V and J are TRBV18 and TRBJ1-3; tentatively, D is TRBD1 (6 bases). Deletions cut 3 bases from V and 0 bases from J, with 12 bases between. The CDR3 totals 16 residues. Germline-derived CDR1 and CDR2 are KGHSH and LQKENI. The CDR3 is CASSPLGTISGNTIYF. For the CDR3, the DNA is TGTGCCAGCTCACCCCTTGGGACAATCTCTGGAAACACCATATATTTT.

This clone was seen a single time. The V gene is TRBV4-1, the J gene TRBJ1-2; D is perhaps TRBD1 (6 bases). The CDR3 has 13 amino acids. CDR1 MGHRA and CDR2 YSYEKL come from the germline V gene. With 0 bases removed from V and 4 bases from J, the gap between germline ends came to 6 bases. CDR3 nucleotides: TGCGCCAGCAGCCAAGACAGGGGCTATGGCTACACCTTC. It codes for CASSQDRGYGYTF.

Only a few counts were recorded for this clone. This sequence joins TRBV5-1 and TRBJ2-7, with 12 bases identical to TRBD1. Germline values: CDR1 SGHRS, CDR2 YFSETQ. V lost 5 bases to trimming and J lost 5 bases; unmatched junction nucleotides: 5. The CDR3 loop spans 14 amino acids. The CDR3, as DNA: TGCGCCAGCAGATTTGGGACAGGGGGCCACGAGCAGTACTTC. Its translation: CASRFGTGGHEQYF.

The chain couples TRBV7-8 to TRBJ1-1; possible D gene TRBD1, 6 bases. V was pared by 1 base and J by 6 bases, with 21 bases between. The CDR3 extends over 17 amino acids. In germline, CDR1 is SGHVS, CDR2 FQNEAQ. CDR3 residues: CASSLGGRRGLRAEAFF. In DNA form, the CDR3 reads TGTGCCAGCAGCTTAGGGGGGCGTCGGGGCCTACGGGCTGAAGCTTTCTTT.